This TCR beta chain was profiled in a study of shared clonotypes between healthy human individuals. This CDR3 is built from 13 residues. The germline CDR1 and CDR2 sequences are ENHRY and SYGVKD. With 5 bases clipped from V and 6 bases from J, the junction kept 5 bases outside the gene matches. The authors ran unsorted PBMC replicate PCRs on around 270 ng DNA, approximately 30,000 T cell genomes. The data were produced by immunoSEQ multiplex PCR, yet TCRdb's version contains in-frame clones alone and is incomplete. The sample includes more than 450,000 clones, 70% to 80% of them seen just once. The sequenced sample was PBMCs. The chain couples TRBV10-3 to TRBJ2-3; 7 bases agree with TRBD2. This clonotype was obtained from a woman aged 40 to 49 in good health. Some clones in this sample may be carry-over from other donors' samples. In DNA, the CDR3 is TGTGCCATCAGTAGCGGGGAGGGGGATACGCAGTATTTT. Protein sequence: CAISSGEGDTQYF.